The text below deals with one T cell receptor beta chain. The CDR3 is cut off 3 residues early in the read; its end comes from the germline J gene. The data were obtained in a study of T cells in women clearing cervical HPV infection. Measured with immunoSEQ multiplex PCR; TCRdb has only the in-frame clones, and not every one. The sample's table shows over 25,000 clones. Looked up from germline, CDR1 is MDHEN and CDR2 is SYDVKM. V lost 6 bases to trimming and J lost 4 bases; unmatched junction nucleotides: 3. The CDR3 is 13 residues long. The sample comprised blood buffy coat. The chain couples TRBV28 to TRBJ1-2, with 9 bases lining up with TRBD1. The TCR originated in a woman between 18 and 70 years old with a cervical HPV16 infection that either progressed to CIN3+ or cleared (not recorded which). CDR3 loop: CASSPTGGYGYTF. The part of the CDR3 DNA that was read is TGTGCCAGCAGCCCGACAGGGGGCTATGGC.